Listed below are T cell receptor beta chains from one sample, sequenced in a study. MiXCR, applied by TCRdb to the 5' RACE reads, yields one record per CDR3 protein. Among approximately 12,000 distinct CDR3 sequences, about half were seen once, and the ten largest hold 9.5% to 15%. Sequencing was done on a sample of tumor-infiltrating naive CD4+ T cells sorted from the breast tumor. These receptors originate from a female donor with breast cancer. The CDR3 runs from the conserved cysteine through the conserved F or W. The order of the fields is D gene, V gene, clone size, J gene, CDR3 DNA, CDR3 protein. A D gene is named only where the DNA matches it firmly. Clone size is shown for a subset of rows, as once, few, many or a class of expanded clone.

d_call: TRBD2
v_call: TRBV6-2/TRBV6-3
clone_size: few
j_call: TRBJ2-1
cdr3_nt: TGTGCCAGCTGGGGAGGGCCCAATGAGCAGTTCTTC
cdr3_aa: CASWGGPNEQFF

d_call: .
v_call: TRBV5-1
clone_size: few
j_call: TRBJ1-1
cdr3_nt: TGCGCCAGCAGCTTGGCGGGAGAAGCTTTCTTT
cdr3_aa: CASSLAGEAFF

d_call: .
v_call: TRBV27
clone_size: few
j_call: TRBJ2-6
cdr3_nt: TGTGCCAGCAGTTTTTCCGCGTATCACTCTGGGGCCAACGTCCTGACTTTC
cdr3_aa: CASSFSAYHSGANVLTF

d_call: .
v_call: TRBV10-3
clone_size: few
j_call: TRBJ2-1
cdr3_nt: TGTGCCATCAGTGACCCCCCAGGGATAAATGAGCAGTTCTTC
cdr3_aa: CAISDPPGINEQFF

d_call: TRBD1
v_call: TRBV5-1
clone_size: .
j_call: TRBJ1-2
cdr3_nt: TGCGCCAGCAGGCTACAGGGGGAGGATGGCTACACCTTC
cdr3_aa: CASRLQGEDGYTF

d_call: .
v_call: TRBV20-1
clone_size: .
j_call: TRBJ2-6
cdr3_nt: TGCAGTCCTAGGGATTACTCTGGGGCCAACGTCCTGACTTTC
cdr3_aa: CSPRDYSGANVLTF

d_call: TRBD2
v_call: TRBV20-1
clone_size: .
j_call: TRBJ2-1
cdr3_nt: TGCAGTGCTAGAGATAGTAGCGGGCCCTACAATGAGCAGTTCTTC
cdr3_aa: CSARDSSGPYNEQFF

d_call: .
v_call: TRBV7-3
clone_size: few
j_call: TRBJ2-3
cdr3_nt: TGTGCCAGCAGCACGAAGGCCCGTGGTACGCAGTATTTT
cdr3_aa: CASSTKARGTQYF

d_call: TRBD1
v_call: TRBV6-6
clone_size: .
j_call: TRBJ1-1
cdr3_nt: TGTGCCAGCAGTCCGACGGGACAGGGGGCTAGGACTGGAGCTTTCTTT
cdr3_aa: CASSPTGQGARTGAFF

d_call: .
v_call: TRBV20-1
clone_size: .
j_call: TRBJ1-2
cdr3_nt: TGCAGTGCTAGTGGGGGGCCTGTGTATCGGGGCTATGGCTACACCTTC
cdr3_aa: CSASGGPVYRGYGYTF

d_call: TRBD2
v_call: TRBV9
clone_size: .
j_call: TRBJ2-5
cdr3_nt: TGTGCCAGCAGCGTAGCGGGAGGGGGGTCCCAAGAGACCCAGTACTTC
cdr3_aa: CASSVAGGGSQETQYF

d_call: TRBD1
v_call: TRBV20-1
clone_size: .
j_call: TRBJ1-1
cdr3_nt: TGCAGTGCCCACGGGACAGGGAACACTGAAGCTTTCTTT
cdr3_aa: CSAHGTGNTEAFF

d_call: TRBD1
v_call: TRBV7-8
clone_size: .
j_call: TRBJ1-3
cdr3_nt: TGTGCCAGCAGCTTATCCCACCAGGGGGGTGGAAACACCATATATTTT
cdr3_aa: CASSLSHQGGGNTIYF

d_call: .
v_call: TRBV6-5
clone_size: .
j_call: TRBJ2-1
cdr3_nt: TGTGCCAGCAGGAGAAGGAGCTCCTACAATGAGCAGTTCTTC
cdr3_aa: CASRRRSSYNEQFF

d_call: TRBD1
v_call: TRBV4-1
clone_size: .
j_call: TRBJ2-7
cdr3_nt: TGCGCCAGCAGCCAGACCGTGTCTGCAGGGGGCGATGAGCAGTACTTC
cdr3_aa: CASSQTVSAGGDEQYF

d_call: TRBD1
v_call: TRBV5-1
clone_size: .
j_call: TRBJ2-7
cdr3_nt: TGCGCCAGCAGCTTTTTCTCTCGGGACAGCCCCTCCTACGAGCAGTACTTC
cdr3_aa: CASSFFSRDSPSYEQYF

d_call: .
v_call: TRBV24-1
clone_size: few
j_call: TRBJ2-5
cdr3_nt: TGTGCCACCAATACAGCGCCCCAAGAGACCCAGTACTTC
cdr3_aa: CATNTAPQETQYF

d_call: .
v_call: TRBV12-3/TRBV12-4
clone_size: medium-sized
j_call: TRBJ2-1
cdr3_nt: TGTGCCAGCAGTTCAAGAGCGGTGAGGTCCTTC
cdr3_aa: CASSSRAVRSF

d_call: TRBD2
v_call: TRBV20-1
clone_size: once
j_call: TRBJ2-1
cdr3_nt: TGCAGTGCTAGAGGAAGACTAGCGGGAGGGATAGGGCGAAACAATGAGCAGTTCTTC
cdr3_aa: CSARGRLAGGIGRNNEQFF

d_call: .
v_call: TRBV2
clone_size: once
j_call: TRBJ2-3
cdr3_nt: TGTGCCAGCAGGGTAGCGGCCCCGAGGGTTAGCACAGATACGCAGTATTTT
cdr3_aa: CASRVAAPRVSTDTQYF

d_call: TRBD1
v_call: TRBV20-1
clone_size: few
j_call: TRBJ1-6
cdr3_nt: TGCAGTGCTGAAAGGACAGGGAATCCTTCACCCCTCCACTTT
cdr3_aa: CSAERTGNPSPLHF

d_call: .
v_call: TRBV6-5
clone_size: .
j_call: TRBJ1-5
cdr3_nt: TGTGCCAGCAGACCCAGAGGGGGGGATAGCAATCAGCCCCAGCATTTT
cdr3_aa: CASRPRGGDSNQPQHF

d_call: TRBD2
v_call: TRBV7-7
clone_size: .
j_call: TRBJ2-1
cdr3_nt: TGTGCTAGCAGCTTAAGCGGGAGCCTTGAGCAGTTCTTC
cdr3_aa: CASSLSGSLEQFF

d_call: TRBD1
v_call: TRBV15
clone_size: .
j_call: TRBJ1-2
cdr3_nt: TGTGCCACCAGCAGAGGCTCCTACCGGGACAGAGCTAACTATGGCTACACCTTC
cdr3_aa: CATSRGSYRDRANYGYTF

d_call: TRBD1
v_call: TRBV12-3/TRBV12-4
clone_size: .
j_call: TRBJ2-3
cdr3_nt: TGTGCCAGCAGTCAAGGGACAGGGGGTGCAGATACGCAGTATTTT
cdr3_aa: CASSQGTGGADTQYF

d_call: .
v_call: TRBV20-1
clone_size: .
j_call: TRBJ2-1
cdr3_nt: TGCAGTGCCCCACCGGGGGCGCACCGGTCCTACAATGAGCAGTTCTTC
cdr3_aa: CSAPPGAHRSYNEQFF

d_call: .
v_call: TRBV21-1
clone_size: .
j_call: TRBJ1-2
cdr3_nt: TGTGCCAGTGCCTCTGAACGGGACTATGGCTACACCTTC
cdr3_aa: CASASERDYGYTF

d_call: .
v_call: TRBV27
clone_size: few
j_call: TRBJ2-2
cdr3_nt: TGTGCCAGCAAGTCCCACGGCTCCGGGGAGCTGTTTTTT
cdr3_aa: CASKSHGSGELFF

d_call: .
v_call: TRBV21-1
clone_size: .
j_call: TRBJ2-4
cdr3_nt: TGTGCCAGCAGCAACAACAGCAAAAACATTCAGTACTTC
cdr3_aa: CASSNNSKNIQYF

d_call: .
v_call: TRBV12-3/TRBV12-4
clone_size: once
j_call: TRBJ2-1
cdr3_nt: TGTGCCAGCAGTTTATGGCGGCGGACTCCCTACAATAAGCAGTTCTTC
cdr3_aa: CASSLWRRTPYNKQFF

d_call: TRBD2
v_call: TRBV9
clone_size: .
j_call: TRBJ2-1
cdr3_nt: TGTGCCAGCGCGGGGGGGCCAAACAATGAGCAGTTCTTC
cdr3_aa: CASAGGPNNEQFF

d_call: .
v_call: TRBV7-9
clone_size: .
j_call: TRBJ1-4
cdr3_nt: TGTGCCAGCAGCTTATCTGGGGTTTTCGAAAAACTGTTTTTT
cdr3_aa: CASSLSGVFEKLFF

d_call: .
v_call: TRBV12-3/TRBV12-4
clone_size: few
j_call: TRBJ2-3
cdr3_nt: TGTGCCAGCAGTGTAAGACACACCACAGATACGCAGTATTTT
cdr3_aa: CASSVRHTTDTQYF

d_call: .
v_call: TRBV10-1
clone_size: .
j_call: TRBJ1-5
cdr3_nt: TGCGCCAGCAGTGTTCGGGGGCGGAATCAGCCCCAGCATTTT
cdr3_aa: CASSVRGRNQPQHF

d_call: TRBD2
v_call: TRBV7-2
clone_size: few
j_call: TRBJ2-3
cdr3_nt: TGTGCCAGCAGCTTACAAGCGGGAGGGCCGGATACGCAGTATTTT
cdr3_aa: CASSLQAGGPDTQYF

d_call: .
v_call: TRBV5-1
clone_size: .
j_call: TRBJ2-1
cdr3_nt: TGCGCCAGCAGCCAAGGGGTCTACAATGAGCAGTTCTTC
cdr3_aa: CASSQGVYNEQFF

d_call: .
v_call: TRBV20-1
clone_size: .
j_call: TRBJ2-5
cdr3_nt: TGCAGTGCTGACCTTAGCGGAGGAGGGTCAGAGACCCAGTACTTC
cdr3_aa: CSADLSGGGSETQYF

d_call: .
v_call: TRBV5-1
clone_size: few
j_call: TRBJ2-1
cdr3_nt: TGCGCCAGCAGCTTGGGTAGCTCGGGAGATGAGCAGTTCTTC
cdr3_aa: CASSLGSSGDEQFF

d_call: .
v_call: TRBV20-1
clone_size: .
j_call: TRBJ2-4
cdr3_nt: TGCAGTGCTAGAGGGTTCCAAGGCGGGGCCAAAAACATTCAGTACTTC
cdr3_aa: CSARGFQGGAKNIQYF

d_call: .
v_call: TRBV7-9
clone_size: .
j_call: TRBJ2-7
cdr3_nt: TGTGCCAGCAGCCGTATATATACAGAGGCCGAGCAGTACTTC
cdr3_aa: CASSRIYTEAEQYF

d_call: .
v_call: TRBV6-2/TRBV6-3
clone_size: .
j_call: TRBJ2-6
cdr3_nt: TGTGCCAGTCTACGGGATCCTGGGGCCAACGTCCTGACTTTC
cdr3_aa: CASLRDPGANVLTF

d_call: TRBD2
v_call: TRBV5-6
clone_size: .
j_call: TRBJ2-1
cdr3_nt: TGTGCCAGCAGCTTGGCGGGGACTAGCCTATCCCACAATGAGCAGTTCTTC
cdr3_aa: CASSLAGTSLSHNEQFF

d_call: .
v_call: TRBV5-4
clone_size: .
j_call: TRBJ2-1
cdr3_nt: TGTGCCAGCAGCTTGGCGGTCGGGGCCTACAATGAGCAGTTCTTC
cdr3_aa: CASSLAVGAYNEQFF

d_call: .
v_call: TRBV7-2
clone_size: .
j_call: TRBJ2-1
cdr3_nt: TGTGCCAGCAGCTTATTAGGAGTTGGCAATGAGCAGTTCTTC
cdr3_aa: CASSLLGVGNEQFF

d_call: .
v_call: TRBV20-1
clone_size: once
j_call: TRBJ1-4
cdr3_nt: TGCAGTGCTAGAGGACGGTCAACTAATGAAAAACTGTTTTTT
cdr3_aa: CSARGRSTNEKLFF

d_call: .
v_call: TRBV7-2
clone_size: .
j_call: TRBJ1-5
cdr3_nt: TGTGCCAGCAGCTTAGAGGGCAGGCTAGTAGATCAGCCCCAGCATTTT
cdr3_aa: CASSLEGRLVDQPQHF

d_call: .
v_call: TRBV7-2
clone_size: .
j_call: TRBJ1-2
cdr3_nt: TGTGCCAGCAGCTTGGGTGGGGGGAGGAGAGGCTACACCTTC
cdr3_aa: CASSLGGGRRGYTF

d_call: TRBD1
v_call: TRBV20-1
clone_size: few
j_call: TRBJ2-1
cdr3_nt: TGCAGTGCTATCCAGCAGGGGGCTGGCTCCTACAATGAGCAGTTCTTC
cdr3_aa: CSAIQQGAGSYNEQFF